This entry concerns a single T cell receptor beta chain. Its target is not known. Primers for the PCR totalled 60 Vbeta and 13 Jbeta. Profiling relied on immunoSEQ multiplex PCR, and the TCRdb table lists in-frame clones only, not all of them. The sample consists of about 100,000 clones, 65% to 75% of them appearing once. The CDR3 totals 14 residues. Germline V CDR1 and CDR2: ENHRY, SYGVKD. V gave up 7 bases and J gave up 0 bases, with 13 bases separating them. These data belong to a study of cytomegalovirus exposure and HLA in healthy donors. Whole-study results and caveats: The authors later found most CMV-associated TCR beta chains appeared HLA-restricted. Researchers reported in a later analysis that a missense DCLRE1C variant was tied to TCR beta V- and J-gene trimming. Cytomegalovirus status was reportedly diagnosed by the classifier with high specificity and sensitivity. In an earlier analysis, productive rearrangement rates for most beta V segments clustered near 87% or 30%.

The specimen was PBMCs. The chain recombines TRBV10-3 with TRBJ2-7; no definite D call. The sequence derives from a woman aged 40 to 50 in good health and CMV-seronegative. For the CDR3, the DNA is TGTGCCATCAAGGAAGACCGGAGCTCCTACGAGCAGTACTTC. It specifies CAIKEDRSSYEQYF.